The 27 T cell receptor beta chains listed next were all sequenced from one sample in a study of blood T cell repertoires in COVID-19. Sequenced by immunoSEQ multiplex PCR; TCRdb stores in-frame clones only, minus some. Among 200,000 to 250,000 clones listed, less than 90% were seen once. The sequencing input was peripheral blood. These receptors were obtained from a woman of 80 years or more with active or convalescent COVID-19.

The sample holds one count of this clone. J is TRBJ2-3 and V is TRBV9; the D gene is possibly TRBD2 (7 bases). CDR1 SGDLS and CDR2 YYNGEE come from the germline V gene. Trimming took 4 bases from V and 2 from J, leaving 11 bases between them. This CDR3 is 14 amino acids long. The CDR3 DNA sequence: TGTGCCAGCAGCCGCGGGGGCTACACAGATACGCAGTATTTT. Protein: CASSRGGYTDTQYF.

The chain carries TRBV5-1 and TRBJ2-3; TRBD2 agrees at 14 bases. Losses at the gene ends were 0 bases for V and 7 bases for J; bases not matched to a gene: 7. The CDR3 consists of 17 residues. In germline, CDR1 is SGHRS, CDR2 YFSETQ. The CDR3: CASSLGSTSGGANTQYF. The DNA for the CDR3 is TGCGCCAGCAGCTTGGGCTCGACTAGCGGGGGGGCCAATACGCAGTATTTT.

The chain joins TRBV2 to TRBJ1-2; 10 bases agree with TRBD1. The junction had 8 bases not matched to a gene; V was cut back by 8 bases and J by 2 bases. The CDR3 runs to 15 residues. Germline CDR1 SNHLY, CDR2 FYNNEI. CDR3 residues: CASRPRDRGNYGYTF. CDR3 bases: TGTGCCAGCCGCCCTAGGGACAGGGGCAACTATGGCTACACCTTC.

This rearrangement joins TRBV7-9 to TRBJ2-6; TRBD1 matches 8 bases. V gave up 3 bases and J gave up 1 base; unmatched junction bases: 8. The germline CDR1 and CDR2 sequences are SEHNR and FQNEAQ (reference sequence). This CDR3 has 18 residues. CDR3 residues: CASSFLGTGDSGANVLTF. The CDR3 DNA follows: TGTGCCAGCAGCTTCCTTGGGACAGGTGATTCTGGGGCCAACGTCCTGACTTTC.

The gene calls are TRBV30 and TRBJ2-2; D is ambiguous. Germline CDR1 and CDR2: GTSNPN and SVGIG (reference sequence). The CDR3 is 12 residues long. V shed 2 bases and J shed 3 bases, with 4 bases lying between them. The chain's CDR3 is CAWSRDTGELFF. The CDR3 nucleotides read TGTGCCTGGAGTCGGGACACCGGGGAGCTGTTTTTT.

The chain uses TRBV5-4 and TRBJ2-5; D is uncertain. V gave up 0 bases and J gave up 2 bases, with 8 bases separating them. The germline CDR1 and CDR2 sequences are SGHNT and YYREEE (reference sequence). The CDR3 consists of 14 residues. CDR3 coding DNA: TGTGCCAGCAGCTTGGGCACTATACAAGAGACCCAGTACTTC. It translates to CASSLGTIQETQYF.

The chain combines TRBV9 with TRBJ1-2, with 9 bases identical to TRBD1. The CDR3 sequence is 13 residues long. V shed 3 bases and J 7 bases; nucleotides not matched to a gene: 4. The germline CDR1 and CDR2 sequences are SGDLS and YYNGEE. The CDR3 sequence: CASSEQGAGGYTF. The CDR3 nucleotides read TGTGCCAGCAGCGAACAGGGGGCTGGTGGCTACACCTTC. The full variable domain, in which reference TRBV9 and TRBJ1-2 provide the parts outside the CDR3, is DSGVTQTPKHLITATGQRVTLRCSPRSGDLSVYWYQQSLDQGLQFLIQYYNGEERAKGNILERFSAQQFPDLHSELNLSSLELGDSALYFCASSEQGAGGYTFGSGTRLTVV.

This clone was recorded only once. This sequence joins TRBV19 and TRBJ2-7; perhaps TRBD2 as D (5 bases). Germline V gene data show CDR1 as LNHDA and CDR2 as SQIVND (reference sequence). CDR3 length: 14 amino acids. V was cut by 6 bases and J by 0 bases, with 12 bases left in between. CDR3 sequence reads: CASSPRAGSYEQYF. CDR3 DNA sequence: TGTGCCAGTAGCCCTCGGGCGGGCTCCTACGAGCAGTACTTC.

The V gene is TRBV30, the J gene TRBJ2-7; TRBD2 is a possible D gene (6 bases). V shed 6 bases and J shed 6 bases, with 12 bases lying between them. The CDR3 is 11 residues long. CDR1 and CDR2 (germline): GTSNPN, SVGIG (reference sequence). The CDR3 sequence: CACAGWGEQYF. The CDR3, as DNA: TGTGCCTGCGCGGGATGGGGCGAGCAGTACTTC.

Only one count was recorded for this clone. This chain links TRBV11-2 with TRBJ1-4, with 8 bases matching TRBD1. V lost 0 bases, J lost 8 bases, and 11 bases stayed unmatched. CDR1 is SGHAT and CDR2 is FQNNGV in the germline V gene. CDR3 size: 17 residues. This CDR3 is CASSLDPGQVGREKLFF. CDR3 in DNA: TGTGCCAGCAGCTTAGATCCGGGACAGGTCGGTCGGGAAAAACTGTTTTTT.

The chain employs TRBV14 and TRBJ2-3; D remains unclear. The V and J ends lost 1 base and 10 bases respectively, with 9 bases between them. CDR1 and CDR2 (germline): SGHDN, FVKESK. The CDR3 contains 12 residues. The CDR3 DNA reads TGTGCCAGCAGCCAAGGCGAGAGATCGCAGTATTTT. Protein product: CASSQGERSQYF.

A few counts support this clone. CDR3 sequence reads: CASSLPLVGGSGYTF. In nucleotides, the CDR3 is TGTGCCAGCAGCCTGCCCTTGGTAGGGGGCAGTGGCTACACCTTC. The J gene is TRBJ1-2, the V gene TRBV7-9; 7 nucleotides align to TRBD1. Germline assignment: CDR1 SEHNR and CDR2 FQNEAQ (reference sequence). This CDR3 spans 15 amino acids. V gave up 5 bases and J gave up 7 bases; unmatched junction bases: 13.

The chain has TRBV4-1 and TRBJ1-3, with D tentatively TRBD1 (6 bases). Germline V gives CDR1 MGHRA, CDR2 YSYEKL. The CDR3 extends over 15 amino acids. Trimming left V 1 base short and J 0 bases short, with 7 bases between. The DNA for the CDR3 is TGCGCCAGCAGCCAAGGGACAGCCTCTGGAAACACCATATATTTT. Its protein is CASSQGTASGNTIYF.

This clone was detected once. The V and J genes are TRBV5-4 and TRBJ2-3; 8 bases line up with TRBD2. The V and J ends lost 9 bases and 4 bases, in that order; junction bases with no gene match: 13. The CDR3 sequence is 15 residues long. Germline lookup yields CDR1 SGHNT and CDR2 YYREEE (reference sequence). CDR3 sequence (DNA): TGTGCCACCAGAGGACGGGGGGGCGCCGCAGATACGCAGTATTTT. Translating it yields CATRGRGGAADTQYF.

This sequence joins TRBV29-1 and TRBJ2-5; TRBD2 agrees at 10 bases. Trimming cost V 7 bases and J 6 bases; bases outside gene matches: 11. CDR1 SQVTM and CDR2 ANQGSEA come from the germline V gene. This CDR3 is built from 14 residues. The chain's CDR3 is CSAAPAGGSKTQYF. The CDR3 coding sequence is TGCAGCGCGGCGCCAGCGGGAGGGAGTAAGACCCAGTACTTC. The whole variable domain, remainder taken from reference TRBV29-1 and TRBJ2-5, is SAVISQKPSRDICQRGTSLTIQCQVDSQVTMMFWYRQQPGQSLTLIATANQGSEATYESGFVIDKFPISRPNLTFSTLTVSNMSPEDSSIYLCSAAPAGGSKTQYFGPGTRLLVL.

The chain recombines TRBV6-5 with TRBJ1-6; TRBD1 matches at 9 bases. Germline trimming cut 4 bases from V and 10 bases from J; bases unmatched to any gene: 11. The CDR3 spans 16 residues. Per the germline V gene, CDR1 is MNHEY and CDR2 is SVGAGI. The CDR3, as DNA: TGTGCCAGCAGTTCCTCACAGGGGGCCCGACTGTCACCCCTCCACTTT. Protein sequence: CASSSSQGARLSPLHF.

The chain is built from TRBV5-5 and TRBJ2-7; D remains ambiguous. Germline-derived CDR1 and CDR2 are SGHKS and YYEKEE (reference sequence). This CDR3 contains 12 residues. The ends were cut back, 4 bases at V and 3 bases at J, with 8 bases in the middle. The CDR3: CASSLLVYEQYF. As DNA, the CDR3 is TGTGCCAGCAGCCTCCTTGTCTACGAGCAGTACTTC.

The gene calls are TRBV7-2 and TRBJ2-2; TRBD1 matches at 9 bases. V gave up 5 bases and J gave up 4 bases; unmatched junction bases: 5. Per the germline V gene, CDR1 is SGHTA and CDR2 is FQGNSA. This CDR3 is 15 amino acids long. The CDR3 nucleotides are TGTGCCAGCAGCCAAGACAGGGGGGTCACCGGGGAGCTGTTTTTT. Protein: CASSQDRGVTGELFF.

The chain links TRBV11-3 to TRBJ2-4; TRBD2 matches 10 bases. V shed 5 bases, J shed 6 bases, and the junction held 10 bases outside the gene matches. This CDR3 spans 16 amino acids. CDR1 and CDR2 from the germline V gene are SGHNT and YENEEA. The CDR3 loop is CASSHRSGRGLNIQYF. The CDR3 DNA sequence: TGTGCCAGCAGCCACCGGAGCGGGAGGGGGTTAAACATTCAGTACTTC.

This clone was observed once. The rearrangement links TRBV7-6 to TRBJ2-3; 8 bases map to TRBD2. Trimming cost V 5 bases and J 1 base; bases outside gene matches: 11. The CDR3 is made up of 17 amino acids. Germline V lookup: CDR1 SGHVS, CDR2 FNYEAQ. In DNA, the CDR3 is TGTGCCAGCAGCCCGCTAGCTAGCGGGCGAGGCACAGATACGCAGTATTTT. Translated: CASSPLASGRGTDTQYF. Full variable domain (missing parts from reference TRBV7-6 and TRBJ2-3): GAGVSQSPRYKVTKRGQDVALRCDPISGHVSLYWYRQALGQGPEFLTYFNYEAQQDKSGLPNDRFSAERPEGSISTLTIQRTEQRDSAMYRCASSPLASGRGTDTQYFGPGTRLTVL.

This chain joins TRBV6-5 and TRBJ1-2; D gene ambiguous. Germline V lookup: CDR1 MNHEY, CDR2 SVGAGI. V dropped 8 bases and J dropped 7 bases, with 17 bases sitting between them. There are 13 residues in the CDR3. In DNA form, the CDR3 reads TGTGCCAGCCCCGGTCATGGGCCTCCTGGCTACACCTTC. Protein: CASPGHGPPGYTF.

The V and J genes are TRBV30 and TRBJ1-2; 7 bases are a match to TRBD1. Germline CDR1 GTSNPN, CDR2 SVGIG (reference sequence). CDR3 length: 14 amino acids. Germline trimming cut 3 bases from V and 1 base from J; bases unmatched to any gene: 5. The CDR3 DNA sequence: TGTGCCTGGAGGTACAGGGGTCTTAACTATGGCTACACCTTC. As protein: CAWRYRGLNYGYTF.

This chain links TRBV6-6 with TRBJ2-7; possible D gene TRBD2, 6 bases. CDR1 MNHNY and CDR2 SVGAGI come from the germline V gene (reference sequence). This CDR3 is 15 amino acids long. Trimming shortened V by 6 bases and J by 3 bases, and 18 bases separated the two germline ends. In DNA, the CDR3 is TGTGCCAGCAGCCCCCGGGAAGCGGGTAACTACGAGCAGTACTTC. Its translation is CASSPREAGNYEQYF.

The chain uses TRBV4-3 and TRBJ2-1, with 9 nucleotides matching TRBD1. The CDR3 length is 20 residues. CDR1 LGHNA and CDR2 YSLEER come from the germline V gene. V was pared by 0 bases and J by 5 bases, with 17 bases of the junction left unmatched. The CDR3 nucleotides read TGCGCCAGCAGCCAAGATTCGACAGGGGGGGTGAGCGGGGTGAACAATGAGCAGTTCTTC. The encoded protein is CASSQDSTGGVSGVNNEQFF.

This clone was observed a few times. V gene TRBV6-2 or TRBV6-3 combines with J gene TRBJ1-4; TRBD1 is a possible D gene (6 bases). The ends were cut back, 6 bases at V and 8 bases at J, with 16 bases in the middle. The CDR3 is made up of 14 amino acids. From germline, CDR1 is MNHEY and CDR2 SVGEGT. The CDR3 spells CASSQGYLREKLFF. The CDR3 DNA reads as TGTGCCAGCAGCCAGGGGTATTTACGGGAAAAACTGTTTTTT.

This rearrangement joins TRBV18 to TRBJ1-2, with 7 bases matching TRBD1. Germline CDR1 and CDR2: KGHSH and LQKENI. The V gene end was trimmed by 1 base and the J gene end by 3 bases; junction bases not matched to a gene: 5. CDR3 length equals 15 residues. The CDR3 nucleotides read TGTGCCAGCTCACCACGGGTAGGGGGCGACTATGGCTACACCTTC. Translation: CASSPRVGGDYGYTF.

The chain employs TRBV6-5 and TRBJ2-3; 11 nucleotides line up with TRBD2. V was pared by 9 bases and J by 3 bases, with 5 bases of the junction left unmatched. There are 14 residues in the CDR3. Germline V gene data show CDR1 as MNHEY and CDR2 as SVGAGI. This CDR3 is CASKLAGETDTQYF. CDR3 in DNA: TGTGCCAGTAAACTAGCGGGAGAGACAGATACGCAGTATTTT.